This TCR beta chain was sequenced for a study of CD8+ T cells in alopecia areata. Following RNA extraction, reverse transcription yielded cDNA that acted as the sequencing template. The table came from immunoSEQ multiplex PCR; TCRdb's copy has only in-frame clones and leaves some out. Of some 110,000 clones in the sample, around 58% are singletons; the top ten hold 25% to 35%. Germline-derived CDR1 and CDR2 are GTSNPN and SVGIG (reference sequence). V lost 4 bases and J lost 0; bases outside the gene matches: 5. There are 15 residues in the CDR3. Treatment in this sample: oral pan-JAK inhibitor, 5-10 mg twice daily.

This chain connects TRBV30 to TRBJ2-2, with 7 bases aligning to TRBD1. The receptor comes from a human donor with alopecia areata. The sequencing used CD8+ T cells sorted from blood, collected at week 4, from a patient treated with tofacitinib. CDR3: CAWKEGTANTGELFF. CDR3 nucleotide sequence: TGTGCCTGGAAAGAGGGGACAGCGAACACCGGGGAGCTGTTTTTT. Looking up the rest from reference TRBV30 and TRBJ2-2 gives the full variable domain: SQTIHQWPATLVQPVGSPLSLECTVEGTSNPNLYWYRQAAGRGLQLLFYSVGIGQISSEVPQNLSASRPQDRQFILSSKKLLLSDSGFYLCAWKEGTANTGELFFGEGSRLTVL.